These 3 T cell receptor beta chains were sequenced from one sample in a study of CD8+CD57+ T cells in acquired aplastic anemia (dated by TCRdb to about 2018). Expansion of CD8+CD57+ cells had been shown by flow cytometry in the patients chosen for sequencing. The reads were generated on an Illumina HiSeq 2000. Genomic DNA served as template for TCR beta VDJ combination and CDR3 sequence profiling. TCRdb ran its own pipeline on the public reads, namely fastp trimming at Q25 and MiXCR clone calling, and kept in-frame beta chains. Each CDR3 protein gets just one entry, which takes the most common genes and DNA from the rows behind it. This sample lists some 200,000 distinct CDR3 sequences; 40% to 55% were detected once. The leading ten clones occupy around 8.8% of the sample. Sequences were obtained from sorted CD4+, CD8+, or CD8+CD57+ T cells (not recorded which) from PBMCs. These receptors were taken from a human donor with aplastic anemia.

In its sample, this clonotype was seen many times. V and J are TRBV25-1 and TRBJ1-3; D is uncertain. Germline V lookup: CDR1 MGHDK, CDR2 SYGVNS. This CDR3 contains 15 residues. V was pared by 2 bases and J by 0 bases, with 8 bases between. In DNA form, the CDR3 reads TGTGCCAGCAGTGAAGGTGACCACTCTGGAAACACCATATATTTT. Translated, it gives CASSEGDHSGNTIYF.

A word on this clonotype: Since no conserved phenylalanine or tryptophan closes the CDR3, a read error is the likely cause. The chain employs TRBV7-2 and TRBJ1-2; 8 nucleotides align to TRBD1. Germline V gives CDR1 SGHTA, CDR2 FQGNSA. V was pared by 5 bases and J by 8 bases, with 10 bases of the junction left unmatched. This CDR3 has 14 residues. The CDR3, as DNA: TGTGCCAGCAGCCCTAGCCGGACAGGGTTCGGCTACACCCTC. Residues: CASSPSRTGFGYTL.

In the case of this clonotype: A clone one base away is much larger, so this may be a read error. V gene TRBV5-4 combines with J gene TRBJ2-2, with D uncertain. CDR3 length equals 15 residues. V was pared by 0 bases and J by 6 bases, with 12 bases between. Germline V gene data show CDR1 as SGHNT and CDR2 as YYREEE (reference sequence). CDR3 amino acids: CASSLVPSPPGELFF. CDR3 sequence (DNA): TGTGCCAGCAGCTTGGTGCCGAGTCCGCCCGGGGAGCTGTTTTTT.